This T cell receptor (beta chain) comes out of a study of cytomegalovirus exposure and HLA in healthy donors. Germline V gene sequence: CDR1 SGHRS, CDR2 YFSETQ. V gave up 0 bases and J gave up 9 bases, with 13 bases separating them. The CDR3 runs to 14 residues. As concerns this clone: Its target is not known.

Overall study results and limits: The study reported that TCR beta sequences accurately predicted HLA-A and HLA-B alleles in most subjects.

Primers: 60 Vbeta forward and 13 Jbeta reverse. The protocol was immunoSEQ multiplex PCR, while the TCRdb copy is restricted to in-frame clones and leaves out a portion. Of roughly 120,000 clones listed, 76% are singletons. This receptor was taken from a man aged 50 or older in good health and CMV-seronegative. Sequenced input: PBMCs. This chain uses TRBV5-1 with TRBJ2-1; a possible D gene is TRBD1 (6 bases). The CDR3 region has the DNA TGCGCCAGCAGCTTGGGGCAGGGGATCGGTGAGCAGTTCTTC. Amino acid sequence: CASSLGQGIGEQFF.